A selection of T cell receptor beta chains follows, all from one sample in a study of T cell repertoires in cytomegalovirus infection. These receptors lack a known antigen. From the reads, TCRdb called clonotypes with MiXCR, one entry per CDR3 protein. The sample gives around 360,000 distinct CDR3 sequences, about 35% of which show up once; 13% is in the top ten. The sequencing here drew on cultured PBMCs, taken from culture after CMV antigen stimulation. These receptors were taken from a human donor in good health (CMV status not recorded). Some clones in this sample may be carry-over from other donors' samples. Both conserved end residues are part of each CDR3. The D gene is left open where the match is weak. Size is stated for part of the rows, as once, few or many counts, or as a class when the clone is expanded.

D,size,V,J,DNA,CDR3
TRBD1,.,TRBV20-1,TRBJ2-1,TGCAGTGCACTGACAGGGGGAGGGAATGAGCAGTTCTTC,CSALTGGGNEQFF
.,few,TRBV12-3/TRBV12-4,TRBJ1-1,TGTGCCAGCAGTTTAGGGGGTACAGTTGCTTTCTTT,CASSLGGTVAFF
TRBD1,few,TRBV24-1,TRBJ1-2,TGTGCCACCAGTGATCCCGGGACAGGGTTCGGCTACACCTTC,CATSDPGTGFGYTF
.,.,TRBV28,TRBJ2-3,TGTGCCAGCAGTTACGGAGGGGCAGGGTCCGCAGATACGCAGTATTTT,CASSYGGAGSADTQYF
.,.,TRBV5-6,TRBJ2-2,TGTGCCAGCAGCTTGGTCGGACGAACCACCGGGGAGCTGTTTTTT,CASSLVGRTTGELFF
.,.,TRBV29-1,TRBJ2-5,TGCAGCGTTGGGACAGCCCAAGAGACCCAGTACTTC,CSVGTAQETQYF
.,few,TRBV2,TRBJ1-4,TGTGCCAGCAGTGCGACAGATAATGAAAAACTGTTTTTT,CASSATDNEKLFF
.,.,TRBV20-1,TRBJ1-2,TGCAGTGCTAGTATTTTTGGCACGGGGGACTATGGCTACACCTTC,CSASIFGTGDYGYTF
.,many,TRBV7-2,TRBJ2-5,TGTGCCAGCAGCTCGGGCGGGACCAGGGAGACCCAGTACTTC,CASSSGGTRETQYF
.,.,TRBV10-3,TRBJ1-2,TGTGCCATCACAGGGAACACCTATGGCTACACCTTC,CAITGNTYGYTF
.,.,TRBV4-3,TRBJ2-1,TGCGCCAGCAGCCGGGTTTTCGCGAATGAGCAGTTCTTC,CASSRVFANEQFF
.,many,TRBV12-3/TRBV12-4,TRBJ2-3,TGTGCCAGCAGTTTCTCCGGTAATACGCAGTATTTT,CASSFSGNTQYF
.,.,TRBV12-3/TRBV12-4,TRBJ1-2,TGTGCCACCAGACAGGATATAGGCTATGGCTACACCTTC,CATRQDIGYGYTF
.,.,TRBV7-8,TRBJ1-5,TGTGCCAGCAGCCCAGGGAGAGGGACCGGTCAGCCCCAGCATTTT,CASSPGRGTGQPQHF
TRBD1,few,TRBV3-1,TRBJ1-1,TGTGCCAGCAGCTTTCGGACAGGGCAGTCTGAAGCTTTCTTT,CASSFRTGQSEAFF
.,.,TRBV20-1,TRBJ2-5,TGCAGTGCAATGGCGGATCAAGAGACCCAGTACTTC,CSAMADQETQYF
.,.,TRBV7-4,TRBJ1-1,TGTGCCAGCAGCTTAAGTTCGGGTCCCGGGACTGAAGCTTTCTTT,CASSLSSGPGTEAFF
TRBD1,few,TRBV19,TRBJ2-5,TGTGCCAGTAGTCCGGGACAGTTACAAGAGACCCAGTACTTC,CASSPGQLQETQYF
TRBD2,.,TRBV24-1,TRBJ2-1,TGTGCCACCAGAGGGACTAGCCAGAGGGTTTTTATCAATGAGCAGTTCTTC,CATRGTSQRVFINEQFF
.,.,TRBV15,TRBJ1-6,TGTGCCACCAGCAGAGTTAATGACCTGACCCTCCACTTT,CATSRVNDLTLHF
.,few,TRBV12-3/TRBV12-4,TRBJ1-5,TGTGCCAGCAGCCCCCGGGTGCGGGAGAATCAGCCCCAGCATTTT,CASSPRVRENQPQHF
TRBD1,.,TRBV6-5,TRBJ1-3,TGTGCCAGCAGTTACACAGGGGGCTTTGGAAACACCATATATTTT,CASSYTGGFGNTIYF
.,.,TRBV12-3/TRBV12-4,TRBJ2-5,TGTGCCAGCAGTTTCGGCAACCAAGAGACCCAGTACTTC,CASSFGNQETQYF
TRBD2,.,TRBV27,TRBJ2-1,TGTGCCAGCAGCTCGAGAGGGTGGCTAGCGGGAGGGCAAGACGAGCAGTTCTTC,CASSSRGWLAGGQDEQFF
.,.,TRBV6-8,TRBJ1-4,TGTGCCAGCAGCCGAGGACGAGGCTCTAATGAAAAACTGTTTTTT,CASSRGRGSNEKLFF
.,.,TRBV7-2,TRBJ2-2,TGTGCCAGCAGCAAACGAACTAGCAGTCACGACACCGGGGAGCTGTTTTTT,CASSKRTSSHDTGELFF
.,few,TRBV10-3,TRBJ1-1,TGTGCCATCAGTGAGAGAGGGGGGGGCACTGAAGCTTTCTTT,CAISERGGGTEAFF
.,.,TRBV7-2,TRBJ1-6,TGTGCCAGCAGCCTTCAGACAGGTTCGGGTTCACCCCTCCACTTT,CASSLQTGSGSPLHF
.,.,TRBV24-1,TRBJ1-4,TGTGCCACCGCAGATCGTCGGGCTGAAAAACTGTTTTTT,CATADRRAEKLFF
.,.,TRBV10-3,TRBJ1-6,TGTGCCATCAGGGAAGAGGGAGGTAGTTCACCCCTCCACTTT,CAIREEGGSSPLHF
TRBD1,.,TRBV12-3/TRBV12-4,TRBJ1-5,TGTGCCAGCAGTCGACCGGGACAGGGCGAAGAGCCCCAGCATTTT,CASSRPGQGEEPQHF
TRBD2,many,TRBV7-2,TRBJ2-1,TGTGCCAGCAGCCCGGGCGGGGGCTCCTACAATGAGCAGTTCTTC,CASSPGGGSYNEQFF
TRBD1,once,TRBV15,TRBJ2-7,TGTGCCACCAGCAGAGGGACAGGGGGCTACGAGCAGTACTTC,CATSRGTGGYEQYF
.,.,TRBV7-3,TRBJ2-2,TGTGCCAGCAGCTTAATATCGTCGGGAGTAGGTACCGGGGAGCTGTTTTTT,CASSLISSGVGTGELFF
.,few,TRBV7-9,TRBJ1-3,TGTGCCAGCAGCTCTGGACACGGAATCTCTGGAAACACCATATATTTT,CASSSGHGISGNTIYF
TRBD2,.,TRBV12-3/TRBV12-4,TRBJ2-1,TGTGCCAGCAGTTTTTTGTTCGGGACTAGCGGCAACAATGAGCAGTTCTTC,CASSFLFGTSGNNEQFF
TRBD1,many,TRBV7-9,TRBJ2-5,TGTGCCAGCAGCCCCAGGGGGTTAGTGGAGACCCAGTACTTC,CASSPRGLVETQYF
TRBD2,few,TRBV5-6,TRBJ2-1,TGTGCCAGCAGCTTGGACTTGACTAGCGGGAAACACAATGAGCAGTTCTTC,CASSLDLTSGKHNEQFF
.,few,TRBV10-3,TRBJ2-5,TGTGCCATCAGTGATTGGGGCGGTCAGCAAGAGACCCAGTACTTC,CAISDWGGQQETQYF
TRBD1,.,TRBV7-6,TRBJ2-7,TGTGCCAGCACCGTGGGGACAGGGAACGAGCAGTACTTC,CASTVGTGNEQYF
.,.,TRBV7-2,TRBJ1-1,TGTGCCAGCAGCTTGAGACAGGAGATGGACACTGAAGCTTTCTTT,CASSLRQEMDTEAFF
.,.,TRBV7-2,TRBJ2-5,TGTGCCAGCAGCTCTGGGGAAGGGGTGGGAGAGACCCAGTACTTC,CASSSGEGVGETQYF
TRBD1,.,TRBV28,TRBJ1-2,TGTGCCAGCAGTTCCTCTGGGACAGGGGAAGGCGGCTACACCTTC,CASSSSGTGEGGYTF
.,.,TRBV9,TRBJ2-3,TGTGCCAGCAGCTTGGAGGGGGCGGGCACAGATACGCAGTATTTT,CASSLEGAGTDTQYF
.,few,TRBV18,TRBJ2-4,TGTGCCAGCTCACTAGAACTCCTAGCCAAAAACATTCAGTACTTC,CASSLELLAKNIQYF
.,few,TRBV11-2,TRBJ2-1,TGTGCCAGCAGCGGCCGCGAAGGGAGCTCCTACAATGAGCAGTTCTTC,CASSGREGSSYNEQFF
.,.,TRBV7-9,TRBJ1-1,TGTGCCAGCAGCTTAGGGGGGCGCAGTGGAGCTTTCTTT,CASSLGGRSGAFF
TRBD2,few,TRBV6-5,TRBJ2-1,TGTGCCAGCAGTTACGCTCCGGGAGGTGCATACAATGAGCAGTTCTTC,CASSYAPGGAYNEQFF